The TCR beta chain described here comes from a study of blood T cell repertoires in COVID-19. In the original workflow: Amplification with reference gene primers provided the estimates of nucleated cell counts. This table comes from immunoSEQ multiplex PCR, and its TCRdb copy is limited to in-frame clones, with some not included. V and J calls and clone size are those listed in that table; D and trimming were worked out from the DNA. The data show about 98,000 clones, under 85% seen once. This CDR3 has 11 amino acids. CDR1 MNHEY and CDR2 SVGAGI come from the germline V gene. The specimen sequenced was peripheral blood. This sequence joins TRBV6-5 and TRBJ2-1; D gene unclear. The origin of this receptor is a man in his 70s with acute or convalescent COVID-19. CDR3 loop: CVVSVYNEQFF. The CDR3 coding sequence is TGTGTAGTGTCGGTCTACAATGAGCAGTTCTTC.